These 9 T cell receptor beta chains originate from one sample sequenced in a study of blood T cell repertoires in COVID-19. Clones were sequenced by immunoSEQ multiplex PCR, and TCRdb holds only the in-frame ones, with some missing. Of around 190,000 clones listed, 88% are singletons. The sequencing input was PBMCs or T cells enriched from blood (not recorded which). These receptors were obtained from a woman younger than 30 who had recovered from COVID-19.

Details on this clone: Other DNA sequences in the same sample also yield this CDR3. The rearrangement uses TRBV19 and TRBJ1-1, with D possibly TRBD1 on 5 matching bases. The CDR3 length is 13 residues. In germline, CDR1 is LNHDA, CDR2 SQIVND (reference sequence). Deletions cut 2 bases from V and 2 bases from J, with 6 bases between. CDR3 DNA sequence: TGTGCCAGTAGTATACAGGGAAACACTGAAGCTTTCTTT. It encodes CASSIQGNTEAFF. Drawing the rest from reference TRBV19 and TRBJ1-1, the complete variable domain is DGGITQSPKYLFRKEGQNVTLSCEQNLNHDAMYWYRQDPGQGLRLIYYSQIVNDFQKGDIAEGYSVSREKKESFPLTVTSAQKNPTAFYLCASSIQGNTEAFFGQGTRLTVV.

The CDR3 is CAISDPSGDGNYEQYF. CDR3 DNA: TGTGCCATCAGTGACCCAAGCGGCGATGGAAACTACGAGCAGTACTTC. The rearrangement links TRBV10-3 to TRBJ2-7, with D tentatively TRBD2 (5 bases). Looked up from germline, CDR1 is ENHRY and CDR2 is SYGVKD. The CDR3 has 16 residues. Trimming stripped 3 bases from V and 3 bases from J, with 18 bases between.

V gene TRBV5-1 combines with J gene TRBJ2-7; D ambiguous. The germline V gene encodes CDR1 SGHRS and CDR2 YFSETQ. V was shortened by 0 bases and J by 6 bases, with 7 bases between the two germline ends. The CDR3 length is 12 residues. The CDR3 DNA reads as TGCGCCAGCAGCTTGGTATTCGGCGAGCAGTACTTC. Amino acids: CASSLVFGEQYF.

The CDR3 bases are TGTGCCTGGAGTCCTGGGACAGGCAATCAGCCCCAGCATTTT. Translation: CAWSPGTGNQPQHF. The gene calls are TRBV30 and TRBJ1-5; 7 nucleotides align to TRBD1. Germline assignment: CDR1 GTSNPN and CDR2 SVGIG (reference sequence). J lost 2 bases, V lost 2 bases, and 3 bases had no gene match. The CDR3 totals 14 residues.

The chain carries TRBV27 and TRBJ2-7, with 8 bases identical to TRBD1. This CDR3 region has 13 residues. The germline gives CDR1 MNHEY, CDR2 SMNVEV (reference sequence). J lost 3 bases, V lost 7 bases, and 5 bases had no gene match. The CDR3 region has the DNA TGTGCCAGCAAGCGGACAGGGAGCTACGAGCAGTACTTC. Translation gives CASKRTGSYEQYF.

This sequence joins TRBV7-9 and TRBJ2-6, with TRBD1 matching 7 bases. The germline CDR1 and CDR2 sequences are SEHNR and FQNEAQ (reference sequence). J lost 0 bases, V lost 1 base, and 3 bases had no gene match. CDR3 size: 17 residues. The CDR3 is CASSLGRGLSGANVLTF. The DNA of the CDR3 is TGTGCCAGCAGCTTAGGAAGGGGGCTCTCTGGGGCCAACGTCCTGACTTTC.

In this sample, this clone turned up once. The chain is built from TRBV21-1 and TRBJ1-1; the table's D call, TRBD1, has no DNA check behind it. TRBV21-1 is deemed a pseudogene. The CDR3 covers 13 residues. The CDR3 loop is CASRLVVATEAFF. The CDR3 DNA follows: TGTGCCAGCCGCCTGGTGGTGGCTACTGAAGCTTTCTTT.

The V gene is TRBV7-2, the J gene TRBJ1-4, with D possibly TRBD1 on 5 matching bases. The germline CDR1 and CDR2 sequences are SGHTA and FQGNSA. Trimming removed 1 base from V and 2 bases from J, with 11 bases in between. The CDR3 covers 16 residues. CDR3 sequence reads: CASSLVGQGTNEKLFF. CDR3 bases: TGTGCCAGCAGCTTAGTAGGTCAGGGCACTAATGAAAAACTGTTTTTT.

DNA of the CDR3: TGTGCCAGCAGCTCCCCAGGGATAACTGAAGCTTTCTTT. It translates to CASSSPGITEAFF. J is TRBJ1-1 and V is TRBV7-6; D is perhaps TRBD1 (5 bases). The V gene lost 4 bases and the J gene lost 5 bases, with 11 bases spanning the gap. CDR1 is SGHVS and CDR2 is FNYEAQ in the germline V gene. This CDR3 comprises 13 residues.